This T cell receptor beta chain originates from a study of T cells after posttransplantation cyclophosphamide. Assay used: immunoSEQ multiplex PCR; TCRdb lists only in-frame clones, some missing. This table holds 11,000 or so clones, roughly 95% found once. V lost 2 bases to trimming and J lost 2 bases, with 13 bases between them. The CDR3 length is 15 residues. The germline V gene has CDR1 MNHEY and CDR2 SVGAGI. As concerns this clone: No antigen is known for it.

Findings and caveats of the study: TRB overlap between skin or GI tissue T cells and blood was limited. TRB clonality was highly associated with recipient CMV seropositivity and reactivation.

The V gene is TRBV6-5, the J gene TRBJ2-7; tentative D call: TRBD1 (6 bases). This receptor was taken from a man aged 25 to 40 in good health and a related stem cell transplant donor. Material for sequencing was naive CD8+ T cells sorted from PBMCs. The CDR3 nucleotides are TGTGCCAGCAGTTACAACCGGGACAAACCCTACGAGCAGTACTTC. Translated, it gives CASSYNRDKPYEQYF.